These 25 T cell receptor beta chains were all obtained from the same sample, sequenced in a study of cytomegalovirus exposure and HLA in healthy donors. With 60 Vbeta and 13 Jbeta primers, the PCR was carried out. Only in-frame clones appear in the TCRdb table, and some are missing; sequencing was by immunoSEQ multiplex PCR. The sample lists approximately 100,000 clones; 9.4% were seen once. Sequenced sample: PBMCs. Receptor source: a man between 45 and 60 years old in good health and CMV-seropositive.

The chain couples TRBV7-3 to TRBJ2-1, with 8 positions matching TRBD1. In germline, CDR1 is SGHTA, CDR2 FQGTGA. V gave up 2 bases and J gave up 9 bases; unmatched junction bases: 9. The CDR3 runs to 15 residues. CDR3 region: CASSLSAGGYGEQFF. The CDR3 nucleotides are TGTGCCAGCAGCTTATCGGCAGGGGGCTACGGTGAGCAGTTCTTC.

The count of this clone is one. This chain's CDR3 is CASSNTGTGDPEQYF. In nucleotides, the CDR3 is TGTGCCAGCAGCAACACCGGGACAGGGGACCCCGAGCAGTACTTC. This rearrangement joins TRBV28 to TRBJ2-5; 10 bases are a match to TRBD1. TRBJ2-7 explains the end of the DNA better; the J call may be wrong. CDR1 is MDHEN and CDR2 is SYDVKM in the germline V gene. This CDR3 spans 15 amino acids.

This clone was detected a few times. In DNA form, the CDR3 reads TGTGCCAGCAGCTTAATTAGCGGGGACTACGAGCAGTACTTC. This translates into CASSLISGDYEQYF. The J gene is TRBJ2-7, the V gene TRBV7-3; 8 nucleotides match TRBD2. The CDR3 length is 14 residues. The germline CDR1 and CDR2 sequences are SGHTA and FQGTGA. V lost 1 base and J lost 3; bases outside the gene matches: 2. The full variable domain, rest sourced from reference TRBV7-3 and TRBJ2-7, is GAGVSQTPSNKVTEKGKYVELRCDPISGHTALYWYRQSLGQGPEFLIYFQGTGAADDSGLPNDRFFAVRPEGSVSTLKIQRTERGDSAVYLCASSLISGDYEQYFGPGTRLTVT.

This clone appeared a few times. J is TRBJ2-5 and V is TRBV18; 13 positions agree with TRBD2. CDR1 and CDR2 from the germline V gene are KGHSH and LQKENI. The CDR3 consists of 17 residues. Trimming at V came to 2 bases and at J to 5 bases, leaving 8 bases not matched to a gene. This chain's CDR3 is CASSPTGLAGASETQYF. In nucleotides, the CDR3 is TGTGCCAGCTCACCAACTGGACTAGCGGGAGCTTCGGAGACCCAGTACTTC.

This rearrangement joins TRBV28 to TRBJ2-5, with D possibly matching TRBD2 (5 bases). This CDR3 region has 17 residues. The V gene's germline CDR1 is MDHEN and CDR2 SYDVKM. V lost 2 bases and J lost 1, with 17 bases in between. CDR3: CASSLLMRAATQETQYF. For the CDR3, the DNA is TGTGCCAGCAGTTTACTGATGAGGGCGGCGACCCAAGAGACCCAGTACTTC.

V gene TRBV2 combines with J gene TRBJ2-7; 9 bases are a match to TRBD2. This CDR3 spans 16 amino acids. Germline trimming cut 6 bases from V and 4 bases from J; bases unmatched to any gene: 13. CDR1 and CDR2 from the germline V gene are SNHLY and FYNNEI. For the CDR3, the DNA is TGTGCCAGCAGAGAGCTTAGCGGGAGAGTGGCTTACGAGCAGTACTTC. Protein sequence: CASRELSGRVAYEQYF.

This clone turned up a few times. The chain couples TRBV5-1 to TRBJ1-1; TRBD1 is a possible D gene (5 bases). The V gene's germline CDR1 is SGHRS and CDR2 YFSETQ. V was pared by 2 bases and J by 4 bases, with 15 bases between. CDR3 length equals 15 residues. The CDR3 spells CASSFQGSVSTEAFF. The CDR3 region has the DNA TGCGCCAGCAGCTTCCAGGGTTCGGTGAGCACTGAAGCTTTCTTT.

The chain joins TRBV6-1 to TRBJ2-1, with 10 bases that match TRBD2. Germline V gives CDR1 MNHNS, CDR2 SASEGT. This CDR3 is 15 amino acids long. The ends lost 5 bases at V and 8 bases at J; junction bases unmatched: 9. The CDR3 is CASSPRDSGRDEQFF. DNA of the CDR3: TGTGCCAGCAGTCCACGGGACAGCGGGAGGGATGAGCAGTTCTTC.

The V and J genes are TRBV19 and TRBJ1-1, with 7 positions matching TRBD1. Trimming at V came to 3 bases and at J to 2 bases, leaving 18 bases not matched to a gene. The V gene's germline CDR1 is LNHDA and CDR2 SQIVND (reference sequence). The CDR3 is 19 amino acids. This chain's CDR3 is CASSMKGLPRDSFNTEAFF. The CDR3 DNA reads TGTGCCAGTAGTATGAAAGGCCTCCCGCGGGACAGCTTCAACACTGAAGCTTTCTTT.

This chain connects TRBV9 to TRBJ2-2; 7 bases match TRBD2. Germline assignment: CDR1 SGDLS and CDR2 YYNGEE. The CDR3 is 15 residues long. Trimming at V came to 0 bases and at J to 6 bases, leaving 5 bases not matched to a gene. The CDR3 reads CASSVGDGGAGELFF. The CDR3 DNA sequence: TGTGCCAGCAGCGTAGGAGATGGGGGGGCCGGGGAGCTGTTTTTT.

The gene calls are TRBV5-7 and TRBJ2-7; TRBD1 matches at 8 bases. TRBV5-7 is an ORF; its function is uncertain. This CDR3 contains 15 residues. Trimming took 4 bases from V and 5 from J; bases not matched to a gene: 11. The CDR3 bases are TGTGCCAGCAGCAGATTACACAGGGGGATCGACGAGCAGTACTTC. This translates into CASSRLHRGIDEQYF.

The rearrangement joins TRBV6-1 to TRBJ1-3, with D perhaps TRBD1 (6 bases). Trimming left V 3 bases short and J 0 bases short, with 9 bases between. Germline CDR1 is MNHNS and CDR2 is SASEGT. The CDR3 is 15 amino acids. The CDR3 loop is CASSERTASGNTIYF. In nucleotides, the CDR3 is TGTGCCAGCAGTGAGAGGACAGCCTCTGGAAACACCATATATTTT.

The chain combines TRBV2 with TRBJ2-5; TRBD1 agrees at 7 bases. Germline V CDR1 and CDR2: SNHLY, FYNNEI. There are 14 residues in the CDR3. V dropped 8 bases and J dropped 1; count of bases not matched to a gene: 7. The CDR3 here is CASSPNRGQETQYF. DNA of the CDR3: TGTGCCAGCTCTCCAAACAGGGGCCAAGAGACCCAGTACTTC.

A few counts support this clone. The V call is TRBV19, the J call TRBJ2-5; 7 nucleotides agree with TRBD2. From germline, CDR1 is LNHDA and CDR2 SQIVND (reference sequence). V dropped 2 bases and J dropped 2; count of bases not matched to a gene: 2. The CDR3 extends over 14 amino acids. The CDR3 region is CASSISSGQETQYF. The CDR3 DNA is TGTGCCAGTAGTATATCTAGCGGACAAGAGACCCAGTACTTC.

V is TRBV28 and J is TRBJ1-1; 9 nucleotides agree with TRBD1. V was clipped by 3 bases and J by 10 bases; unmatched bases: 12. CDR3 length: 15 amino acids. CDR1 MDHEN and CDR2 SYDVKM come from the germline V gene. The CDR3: CASSFRDRATLGAFF. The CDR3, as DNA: TGTGCCAGCAGTTTCCGGGACAGGGCTACCTTGGGAGCTTTCTTT.

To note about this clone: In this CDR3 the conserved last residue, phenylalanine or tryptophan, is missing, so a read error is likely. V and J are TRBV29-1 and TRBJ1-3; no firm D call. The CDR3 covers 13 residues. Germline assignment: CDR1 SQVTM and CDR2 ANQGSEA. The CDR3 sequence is CSVEGGSGNAIYL. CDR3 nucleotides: TGCAGCGTTGAAGGAGGATCTGGAAACGCCATATATTTG.

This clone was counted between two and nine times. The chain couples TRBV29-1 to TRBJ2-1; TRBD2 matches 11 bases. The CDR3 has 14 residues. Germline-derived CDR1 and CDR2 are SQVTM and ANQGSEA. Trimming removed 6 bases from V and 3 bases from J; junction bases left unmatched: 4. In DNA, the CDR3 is TGCAGCGTCCGGACTAGCGGGCTCTACAATGAGCAGTTCTTC. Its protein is CSVRTSGLYNEQFF.

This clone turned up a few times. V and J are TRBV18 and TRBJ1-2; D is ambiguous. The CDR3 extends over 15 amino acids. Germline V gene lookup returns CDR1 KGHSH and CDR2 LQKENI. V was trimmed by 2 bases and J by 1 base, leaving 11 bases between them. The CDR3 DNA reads TGTGCCAGCTCACCAGGGCCAGAGTATAACTATGGCTACACCTTC. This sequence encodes CASSPGPEYNYGYTF.

The CDR3 here is CASSQDIGGTTYNYEQYF. The CDR3 nucleotides read TGTGCCAGCAGCCAAGATATAGGCGGGACTACCTACAACTACGAGCAGTACTTC. The J gene is TRBJ2-5, the V gene TRBV4-2; 7 nucleotides agree with TRBD2. Gene TRBJ2-7 matches the end of the DNA better, so the J call may be wrong. The CDR3 length is 18 residues. Germline-derived CDR1 and CDR2 are LGHNA and YNFKEQ.

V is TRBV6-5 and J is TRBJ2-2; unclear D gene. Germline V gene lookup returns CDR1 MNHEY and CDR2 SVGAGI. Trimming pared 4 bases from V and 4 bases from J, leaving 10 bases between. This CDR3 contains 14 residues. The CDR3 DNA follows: TGTGCCAGCAGTTTCGCTTACTCCACCGGGGAGCTGTTTTTT. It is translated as CASSFAYSTGELFF.

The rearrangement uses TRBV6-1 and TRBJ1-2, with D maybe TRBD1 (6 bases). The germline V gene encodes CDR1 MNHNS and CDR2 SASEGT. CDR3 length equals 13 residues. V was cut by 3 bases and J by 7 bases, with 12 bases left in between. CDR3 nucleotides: TGTGCCAGCAGTGACCCAGGGGCTGTTGGCTACACCTTC. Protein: CASSDPGAVGYTF.

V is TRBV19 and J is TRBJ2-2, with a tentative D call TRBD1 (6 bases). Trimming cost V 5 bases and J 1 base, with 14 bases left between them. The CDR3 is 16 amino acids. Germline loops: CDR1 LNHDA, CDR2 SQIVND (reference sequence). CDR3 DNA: TGTGCCAGTAGTCCATGGACAGACCTGAACACCGGGGAGCTGTTTTTT. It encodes CASSPWTDLNTGELFF.

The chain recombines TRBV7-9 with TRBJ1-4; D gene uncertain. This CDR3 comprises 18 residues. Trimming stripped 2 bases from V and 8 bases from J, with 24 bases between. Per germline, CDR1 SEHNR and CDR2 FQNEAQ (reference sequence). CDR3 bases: TGTGCCAGCAGCTTAAGACGGATTGGTTGGCAAACGGAGGAAAAACTGTTTTTT. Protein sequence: CASSLRRIGWQTEEKLFF.

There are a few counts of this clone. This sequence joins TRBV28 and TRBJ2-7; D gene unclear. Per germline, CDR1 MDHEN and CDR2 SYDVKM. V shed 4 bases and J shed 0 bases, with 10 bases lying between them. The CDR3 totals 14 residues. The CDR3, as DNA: TGTGCCAGCAGTTCACAGTCGCTCTCCTACGAGCAGTACTTC. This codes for CASSSQSLSYEQYF.

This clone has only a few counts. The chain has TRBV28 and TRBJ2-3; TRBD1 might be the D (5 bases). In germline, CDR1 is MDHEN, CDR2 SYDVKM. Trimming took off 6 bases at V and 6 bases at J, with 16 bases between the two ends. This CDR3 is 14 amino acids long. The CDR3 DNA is TGTGCCAGCAGACCTACAGGCCTATCGGATACGCAGTATTTT. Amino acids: CASRPTGLSDTQYF.